The present T cell receptor beta chain was sequenced within a study of blood T cell repertoires in COVID-19 (TCRdb year 2020). Background for the entire study: The collaborator samples originated in the United States, Italy and Spain and spanned the acute and convalescent phases of COVID-19. The prospective study material was composed of cDNA or gDNA derived from T cells, B-cell-depleted T cells, or PBMCs. Deeply sampled blood TCRbeta repertoires from subjects exposed to, actively infected with, or recovered from COVID-19 were included in the dataset. Where available, HLA class I and class II types were obtained from metadata supplied by the sample provider rather than from assay-based typing. A de-identified subject ID, COVID-19 status, age in years and sex were almost always included in the sample metadata. The repertoires were made available in a free public database intended to serve as a resource for research on the immune response to SARS-CoV-2. The samples were drawn from the first 160 participants of the ongoing ImmuneRACE study and from 950 to 1,500 subjects provided by 6 global collaborators. On the study overall, not on this receptor specifically: The amount of clinical and demographic metadata varied by source and participant and was provided uncurated.

The collaborating institutions used their own protocols to collect whole blood in K2EDTA tubes. For TCRbeta analysis, collaborators shipped samples as frozen whole blood, isolated PBMCs, or DNA extracted from either of those sample types. Note on this clone: This clone's antigen is unknown. The record has no base qualities; no much larger clone is one base away.

The CDR3 sequence holds 16 residues, the cysteine and phenylalanine included. The CDR3 DNA has 48 bases and is translated from base 1. The germline V gene provides CDR1 SGHDT and CDR2 YYEEEE. Cut back by 0 bases and 0 bases, the V and J ends lie 12 bases apart. TCRbeta CDR3 regions were amplified from genomic DNA using the immunoSEQ Assay, a bias-controlled multiplex PCR. In the authors' own workflow: Within the assay, amplification of reference gene primers was used to estimate how many nucleated cells each sample contained. Sequence reads were collapsed and filtered to measure the absolute abundance of every unique TCRbeta CDR3 rearrangement. For each sample, productive Simpson clonality was calculated as the square root of Simpson's diversity index across productive rearrangements. This immuneACCESS table, as held by TCRdb, lists in-frame sequences with V and J called but not all clones. Of the missing ones, under half trace to an unresolved V gene in checked studies; the others have no known cause. The D gene and trimming were derived from the DNA, and the V and J assignments and clone size from that table. The sample table holds roughly 280,000 clones, of which over 75% were seen once. 8% to 13% of the sample comes from the top ten.

This chain joins TRBV5-6 to TRBJ2-5; the D gene is perhaps TRBD1, from 6 matching bases. The sample was peripheral blood. The receptor's source is a woman in her seventies with acute or convalescent COVID-19. This receptor carries the CDR3 CASSLEGQPYQETQYF. Here is the DNA: TGTGCCAGCAGCTTGGAGGGACAACCGTACCAAGAGACCCAGTACTTC.